These 7 T cell receptor beta chains were sequenced from one sample in a study of spatial heterogeneity in lung cancer. The time point here: blood at routine non-recurrence follow-up after resection. No cell sorting; template was whole RNA from tumor, lung tissue or PBMC. TCRdb reprocessed the 5' RACE reads with MiXCR, giving one entry per CDR3 protein. Altogether around 30,000 distinct CDR3 sequences are present, around 5.9% being singletons, with the ten largest covering approximately 20%. This specimen consisted of PBMCs, obtained at follow-up. The source is a male donor with early-stage non-small cell lung cancer.

The CDR3 is CASSLGLEVCEQYF. The CDR3 nucleotides read TGTGCCAGCAGTTTAGGCCTGGAGGTCTGCGAGCAGTACTTC. The rearrangement joins TRBV12-3 or TRBV12-4 to TRBJ2-7; perhaps TRBD2 as D (5 bases). Trimming stripped 1 base from V and 6 bases from J, with 13 bases between. The CDR3 length is 14 residues.

This chain joins TRBV6-2 or TRBV6-3 and TRBJ2-1; 11 bases are a match to TRBD2. Germline V CDR1 and CDR2: MNHEY, SVGEGT. V was clipped by 7 bases and J by 4 bases; unmatched bases: 3. This CDR3 is built from 14 residues. The CDR3 coding sequence is TGTGCCAGCAAACTAGCGGGGGTTTACAATGAGCAGTTCTTC. Translating gives CASKLAGVYNEQFF.

This clonotype was seen repeatedly, ten times or more. This rearrangement joins TRBV6-5 to TRBJ2-7; D might be TRBD2 (6 bases). Deletions cut 6 bases from V and 6 bases from J, with 18 bases between. The germline gives CDR1 MNHEY, CDR2 SVGAGI. The CDR3 length is 14 residues. CDR3 in DNA: TGTGCCAGCAGCCCCCTCATGAGGGGAGGCGAGCAGTACTTC. Translated, it gives CASSPLMRGGEQYF.

The rearrangement uses TRBV20-1 and TRBJ2-1; D unclear. V lost 3 bases and J 1 base, leaving 13 bases between the germline ends. The CDR3 is 15 residues long. CDR1 and CDR2 (germline): DFQATT, SNEGSKA (reference sequence). The CDR3 reads CSASKPQFSYNEQFF. Written as DNA, the CDR3 is TGCAGTGCTAGTAAGCCCCAGTTTTCCTACAATGAGCAGTTCTTC.

This clonotype has more than one count but fewer than ten. This chain joins TRBV5-1 and TRBJ1-5; a weak D match, TRBD1 (6 bases). The V end lost 4 bases, the J end lost 4 bases, and 9 bases lay between the germline ends. This CDR3 is built from 13 residues. Germline V gene lookup returns CDR1 SGHRS and CDR2 YFSETQ. CDR3 DNA sequence: TGCGCCAGCAGCCGACAGGAAAATCAGCCCCAGCATTTT. This translates into CASSRQENQPQHF.

This rearrangement joins TRBV3-1 to TRBJ2-7, with 9 nucleotides matching TRBD1. CDR1 is LGHDT, CDR2 YNNKEL, per germline (reference sequence). This CDR3 spans 15 amino acids. V was clipped by 4 bases and J by 4 bases; unmatched bases: 8. The CDR3 sequence: CASSPIRTGDYEQYF. CDR3 coding DNA: TGTGCCAGCAGCCCGATCCGGACAGGGGATTACGAGCAGTACTTC.

Ten or more counts support this clonotype. The chain joins TRBV7-9 to TRBJ2-5, with unresolved D. V lost 2 bases and J lost 1, with 8 bases in between. The CDR3 is 14 residues long. Germline V gene data show CDR1 as SEHNR and CDR2 as FQNEAQ (reference sequence). The CDR3 region is CASSLWASQETQYF. CDR3 nucleotides: TGTGCCAGCAGCTTATGGGCTTCCCAAGAGACCCAGTACTTC.